The 22 T cell receptor beta chains given below trace back to one sample, sequenced in a study of blood T cell repertoires in COVID-19. Using immunoSEQ multiplex PCR, the repertoire was profiled, and TCRdb retains in-frame clones only, with some absent. Of 150,000 to 180,000 clones listed, roughly 84% are singletons. The sample comprised peripheral blood. The receptor set was obtained from an older woman with COVID-19, enrolled during active disease.

The chain joins TRBV11-3 to TRBJ2-5; D might be TRBD2 (6 bases). Germline V gene sequence: CDR1 SGHNT, CDR2 YENEEA. The V end lost 3 bases, the J end lost 5 bases, and 10 bases lay between the germline ends. This CDR3 spans 13 amino acids. Here the CDR3 DNA reads TGTGCCAGCAGCTTTGGAGGGGAGGAGACCCAGTACTTC. Translating gives CASSFGGEETQYF. The full variable domain, its missing parts supplied by reference TRBV11-3 and TRBJ2-5, is EAGVVQSPRYKIIEKKQPVAFWCNPISGHNTLYWYLQNLGQGPELLIRYENEEAVDDSQLPKDRFSAERLKGVDSTLKIQPAELGDSAVYLCASSFGGEETQYFGPGTRLLVL.

This chain uses TRBV19 with TRBJ1-1; D perhaps matches TRBD1 (5 bases). This CDR3 comprises 16 residues. Trimming removed 1 base from V and 5 bases from J, with 17 bases in between. Germline CDR1 reads LNHDA; CDR2 reads SQIVND (reference sequence). CDR3 in DNA: TGTGCCAGTAGTATAGGGGTTTACAGTCCAGGGACTGAAGCTTTCTTT. Translating gives CASSIGVYSPGTEAFF.

The CDR3, as DNA: TGTGCCAGCTCACCACGGGCTAGCGGGGCGGCAGATACGCAGTATTTT. Its translation: CASSPRASGAADTQYF. This chain joins TRBV18 and TRBJ2-3; TRBD2 agrees at 9 bases. CDR3 length: 16 residues. The germline V gene encodes CDR1 KGHSH and CDR2 LQKENI. V lost 1 base to trimming and J lost 4 bases; unmatched junction nucleotides: 6.

The rearrangement uses TRBV9 and TRBJ2-1; D not resolved. Germline V CDR1 and CDR2: SGDLS, YYNGEE. The CDR3 consists of 13 residues. V dropped 4 bases and J dropped 5 bases, with 10 bases sitting between them. The CDR3 protein is CASSPASHNEQFF. The CDR3 DNA sequence: TGTGCCAGCAGCCCCGCGAGCCACAATGAGCAGTTCTTC. The variable domain in full, completed from reference TRBV9 and TRBJ2-1, reads DSGVTQTPKHLITATGQRVTLRCSPRSGDLSVYWYQQSLDQGLQFLIQYYNGEERAKGNILERFSAQQFPDLHSELNLSSLELGDSALYFCASSPASHNEQFFGPGTRLTVL.

This clone was found a few times. The chain employs TRBV14 and TRBJ1-6, with a weak D call TRBD1 (6 bases). This CDR3 has 15 residues. In germline, CDR1 is SGHDN, CDR2 FVKESK. V shed 3 bases and J shed 7 bases, with 13 bases lying between them. The CDR3 DNA reads TGTGCCAGCAGCCAGAGAAGGGGGGGGAATTCACCCCTCCACTTT. Residues: CASSQRRGGNSPLHF.

The V call is TRBV7-9, the J call TRBJ1-3; D may be TRBD1 (5 bases). In germline, CDR1 is SEHNR, CDR2 FQNEAQ (reference sequence). This CDR3 has 14 amino acids. The V end was cut by 1 base, the J end by 7 bases, with 11 bases between. The CDR3 DNA sequence: TGTGCCAGCAGCTTAGACACAGGAGGGAACACCATATATTTT. Translation gives CASSLDTGGNTIYF. The whole variable domain, filled in from reference TRBV7-9 and TRBJ1-3, reads DTGVSQNPRHKITKRGQNVTFRCDPISEHNRLYWYRQTLGQGPEFLTYFQNEAQLEKSRLLSDRFSAERPKGSFSTLEIQRTEQGDSAMYLCASSLDTGGNTIYFGEGSWLTVV.

The J gene is TRBJ1-4, the V gene TRBV3-1 (or the pseudogene TRBV3-2), with 7 bases fitting TRBD1. The V gene's germline CDR1 is LGHDT and CDR2 YNNKEL (reference sequence). The V gene end was trimmed by 2 bases and the J gene end by 8 bases; junction bases not matched to a gene: 8. There are 15 residues in the CDR3. The CDR3 loop is CASSQHHGTAEKLFF. DNA of the CDR3: TGTGCCAGCAGCCAACACCACGGGACAGCAGAAAAACTGTTTTTT.

J is TRBJ1-5 and V is TRBV5-4; 8 bases are a match to TRBD1. The CDR3 runs to 14 residues. The germline CDR1 and CDR2 sequences are SGHNT and YYREEE (reference sequence). Trimming cost V 2 bases and J 4 bases; bases outside gene matches: 2. CDR3 bases: TGTGCCAGCAGCTTACAGGGGGTGAATCAGCCCCAGCATTTT. Translation gives CASSLQGVNQPQHF.

The chain recombines TRBV19 with TRBJ2-1; 10 bases fit TRBD1. Germline V gives CDR1 LNHDA, CDR2 SQIVND (reference sequence). The V gene end was trimmed by 5 bases and the J gene end by 8 bases; junction bases not matched to a gene: 3. The CDR3 is made up of 13 amino acids. The CDR3 spells CASSGDRGYEQFF. CDR3 DNA sequence: TGTGCCAGTAGTGGGGACAGGGGCTATGAGCAGTTCTTC.

The chain couples TRBV27 to TRBJ2-3, with TRBD2 matching over 8 bases. The V gene end was trimmed by 1 base and the J gene end by 4 bases; junction bases not matched to a gene: 4. The CDR3 contains 15 residues. Germline values: CDR1 MNHEY, CDR2 SMNVEV (reference sequence). This CDR3 is CASSLYGRAADTQYF. DNA of the CDR3: TGTGCCAGCAGTTTATACGGGAGGGCCGCAGATACGCAGTATTTT.

The V call is TRBV15, the J call TRBJ1-2, with a possible D match to TRBD1 (6 bases). In germline, CDR1 is LNHNV, CDR2 YYDKDF (reference sequence). The CDR3 runs to 13 residues. V was shortened by 4 bases and J by 2 bases, with 8 bases between the two germline ends. CDR3 in amino acids: CATSNRANYGYTF. The DNA for the CDR3 is TGTGCCACCAGCAACAGGGCCAACTATGGCTACACCTTC.

The chain joins TRBV19 to TRBJ2-2; D unresolved. This CDR3 has 15 amino acids. V shed 1 base and J shed 3 bases, with 9 bases lying between them. Per germline, CDR1 LNHDA and CDR2 SQIVND (reference sequence). This chain's CDR3 is CASSIGLQYTGELFF. In DNA form, the CDR3 reads TGTGCCAGTAGTATAGGTCTACAGTACACCGGGGAGCTGTTTTTT.

The chain recombines TRBV4-2 with TRBJ2-5; TRBD2 matches at 14 bases. CDR3 length equals 19 residues. Trimming cost V 0 bases and J 4 bases; bases outside gene matches: 10. The germline CDR1 and CDR2 sequences are LGHNA and YNFKEQ. The CDR3 sequence: CASSQELGLAGARRETQYF. In DNA, the CDR3 is TGTGCCAGCAGCCAAGAACTGGGACTAGCGGGAGCTCGAAGAGAGACCCAGTACTTC.

The V and J genes are TRBV19 and TRBJ1-5, with D hard to call. Trimming took 1 base from V and 1 from J, leaving 14 bases between them. The CDR3 is made up of 17 amino acids. The germline V gene encodes CDR1 LNHDA and CDR2 SQIVND (reference sequence). The DNA of the CDR3 is TGTGCCAGTAGTATAGGACGGAGTTCGAGGAGCAATCAGCCCCAGCATTTT. Encoded protein: CASSIGRSSRSNQPQHF.

The chain joins TRBV5-6 to TRBJ2-6, with no clear D. The CDR3 is made up of 17 amino acids. Germline assignment: CDR1 SGHDT and CDR2 YYEEEE. With 1 base removed from V and 0 bases from J, the gap between germline ends came to 11 bases. For the CDR3, the DNA is TGTGCCAGCAGCTTGCGGCAGGCCTACTCTGGGGCCAACGTCCTGACTTTC. Residues: CASSLRQAYSGANVLTF.

The chain recombines TRBV5-6 with TRBJ1-1, with 7 positions matching TRBD1. V shed 2 bases, J shed 4 bases, and the junction held 11 bases outside the gene matches. Per germline, CDR1 SGHDT and CDR2 YYEEEE. There are 16 residues in the CDR3. Here the CDR3 reads CASSLETGHMGTEAFF. The CDR3 DNA is TGTGCCAGCAGCTTAGAGACAGGGCATATGGGCACTGAAGCTTTCTTT.

V is TRBV16 and J is TRBJ2-6; the D gene is possibly TRBD2 (6 bases). V gave up 2 bases and J gave up 8 bases, with 13 bases separating them. Germline V gives CDR1 KGHSY, CDR2 FQNENV. This CDR3 spans 15 amino acids. The CDR3 DNA sequence: TGTGCCAGCAGCCAACAGGGAGGAGGGACCAACGTCCTGACTTTC. Its translation: CASSQQGGGTNVLTF.

This clone was seen once. The rearrangement uses TRBV3-1 (or the pseudogene TRBV3-2) and TRBJ1-5; D is ambiguous. V lost 2 bases and J 2 bases, leaving 7 bases between the germline ends. This CDR3 has 14 residues. The germline V gene has CDR1 LGHDT and CDR2 YNNKEL (reference sequence). DNA for the CDR3: TGTGCCAGCAGCCAAAATCGCGGCAATCAGCCCCAGCATTTT. Protein product: CASSQNRGNQPQHF.

The chain couples TRBV19 to TRBJ2-7, with TRBD1 matching over 9 bases. CDR3 size: 13 residues. The germline CDR1 and CDR2 sequences are LNHDA and SQIVND (reference sequence). With V trimmed by 6 bases and J by 5 bases, 5 bases remained unmatched. The CDR3 sequence: CASSLTGGDEQYV. The DNA of the CDR3 is TGTGCCAGTAGCCTTACAGGGGGCGACGAGCAGTACGTC.

This rearrangement joins TRBV9 to TRBJ2-1, with TRBD2 matching over 13 bases. The CDR3 loop spans 17 amino acids. Per germline, CDR1 SGDLS and CDR2 YYNGEE. The junction had 8 bases not matched to a gene; V was cut back by 0 bases and J by 8 bases. CDR3 bases: TGTGCCAGCAGCGTAGTTTCGGGGACTAGCGGGGCCCATGAGCAGTTCTTC. It is translated as CASSVVSGTSGAHEQFF.

This sequence joins TRBV3-1 (or the pseudogene TRBV3-2) and TRBJ2-7; 9 bases align to TRBD2. Germline V gives CDR1 LGHDT, CDR2 YNNKEL (reference sequence). CDR3 length: 17 amino acids. Trimming cost V 2 bases and J 7 bases; bases outside gene matches: 15. Here the CDR3 DNA reads TGTGCCAGCAGCCAACCAGGACTAGCGAAGTTCTCTAGTGAGCAGTACTTC. Amino acids: CASSQPGLAKFSSEQYF.

The rearrangement joins TRBV18 to TRBJ1-1; 10 nucleotides agree with TRBD1. Unmatched junction bases numbered 4, after V lost 4 bases and J lost 5 bases. This CDR3 contains 14 residues. Germline CDR1 and CDR2: KGHSH and LQKENI. CDR3 sequence: CASSLDRGLTEAFF. The CDR3 nucleotides read TGTGCCAGCTCACTGGACAGGGGGTTGACTGAAGCTTTCTTT.